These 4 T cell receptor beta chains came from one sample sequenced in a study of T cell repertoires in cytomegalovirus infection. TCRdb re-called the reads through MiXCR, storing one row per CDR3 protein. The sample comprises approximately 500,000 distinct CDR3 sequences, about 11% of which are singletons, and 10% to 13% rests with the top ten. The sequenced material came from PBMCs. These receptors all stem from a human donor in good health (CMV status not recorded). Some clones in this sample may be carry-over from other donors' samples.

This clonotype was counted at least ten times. The CDR3 nucleotides are TGTGCCAGCTCCCGAACCGACAGGGCTCCGGGCGGACAGCCCCAGCATTTT. Amino acid sequence: CASSRTDRAPGGQPQHF. This rearrangement joins TRBV18 to TRBJ1-5; 7 bases are a match to TRBD1. With V trimmed by 6 bases and J by 7 bases, 18 bases remained unmatched. Germline values: CDR1 KGHSH, CDR2 LQKENI. The CDR3 extends over 17 amino acids. The whole variable domain, remainder taken from reference TRBV18 and TRBJ1-5, is NAGVMQNPRHLVRRRGQEARLRCSPMKGHSHVYWYRQLPEEGLKFMVYLQKENIIDESGMPKERFSAEFPKEGPSILRIQQVVRGDSAAYFCASSRTDRAPGGQPQHFGDGTRLSIL.

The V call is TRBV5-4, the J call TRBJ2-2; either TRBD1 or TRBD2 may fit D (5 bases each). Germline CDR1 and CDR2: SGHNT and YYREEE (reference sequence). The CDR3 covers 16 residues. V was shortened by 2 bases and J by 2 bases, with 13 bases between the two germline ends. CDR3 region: CASSLAGARNTGELFF. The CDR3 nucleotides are TGTGCCAGCAGCTTAGCCGGGGCACGCAACACCGGGGAGCTGTTTTTT.

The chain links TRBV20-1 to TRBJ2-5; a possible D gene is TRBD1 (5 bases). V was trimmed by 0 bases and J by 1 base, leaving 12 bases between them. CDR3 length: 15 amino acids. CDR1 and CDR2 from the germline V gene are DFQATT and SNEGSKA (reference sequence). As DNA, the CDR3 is TGCAGTGCTAGAGATCCGGACACCTTCCAAGAGACCCAGTACTTC. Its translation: CSARDPDTFQETQYF.

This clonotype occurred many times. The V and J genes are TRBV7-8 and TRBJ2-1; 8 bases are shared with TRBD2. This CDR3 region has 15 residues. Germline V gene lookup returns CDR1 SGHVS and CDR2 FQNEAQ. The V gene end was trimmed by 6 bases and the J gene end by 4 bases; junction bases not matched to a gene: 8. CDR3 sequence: CASRHGLARYNEQFF. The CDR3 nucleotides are TGTGCCAGCAGACACGGACTAGCACGGTACAATGAGCAGTTCTTC.